Each of the 9 T cell receptor beta chains below was sequenced from the same sample in a study of identical twins. TCRdb redid the calling of the 5' RACE reads with MiXCR, one entry per CDR3 protein. The sample has more than 200,000 distinct CDR3 sequences, approximately 9% seen once. Sequencing was carried out using memory (CD45RO+) T cells sorted from blood. These receptor sequences come from a woman between 18 and 29 years old in good health.

This clonotype was observed many times. The gene calls are TRBV5-1 and TRBJ2-1; 7 bases map to TRBD2. Germline V CDR1 and CDR2: SGHRS, YFSETQ. This CDR3 has 15 amino acids. Unmatched junction bases numbered 4, after V lost 3 bases and J lost 1 base. CDR3 bases: TGCGCCAGCAGCTCCCGCGGGGGATCCTACAATGAGCAGTTCTTC. Translation: CASSSRGGSYNEQFF. The whole variable domain, filled in from reference TRBV5-1 and TRBJ2-1, reads KAGVTQTPRYLIKTRGQQVTLSCSPISGHRSVSWYQQTPGQGLQFLFEYFSETQRNKGNFPGRFSGRQFSNSRSEMNVSTLELGDSALYLCASSSRGGSYNEQFFGPGTRLTVL.

This clonotype has only a few counts. The chain links TRBV12-3 or TRBV12-4 to TRBJ2-7; D ambiguous. V was trimmed by 5 bases and J by 12 bases, leaving 17 bases between them. The CDR3 is made up of 12 amino acids. This chain's CDR3 is CASSPPLGIGYF. CDR3 DNA: TGTGCCAGCAGTCCCCCCCTGGGGATCGGGTACTTC.

As DNA, the CDR3 is TGTGCCAGCTCACCATACTCCGGGACAGACTACGAGCAGTACTTC. Its translation is CASSPYSGTDYEQYF. The V call is TRBV18, the J call TRBJ2-7, with 7 bases that match TRBD1. Germline V lookup: CDR1 KGHSH, CDR2 LQKENI. Trimming took 2 bases from V and 3 from J; bases not matched to a gene: 7. This CDR3 contains 15 residues.

This CDR3 reads CASSTGTGGYEQYF. The CDR3 DNA follows: TGTGCCAGCAGTACCGGGACAGGTGGCTACGAGCAGTACTTC. This chain joins TRBV7-7 and TRBJ2-7; 8 bases are shared with TRBD1. The ends lost 6 bases at V and 3 bases at J; junction bases unmatched: 7. Germline V lookup: CDR1 SSHAT, CDR2 FNYEAQ (reference sequence). The CDR3 consists of 14 residues.

This clonotype was observed a few times. V is TRBV10-3 and J is TRBJ2-5, with unresolved D. The V end was cut by 4 bases, the J end by 4 bases, with 7 bases between. The CDR3 consists of 12 residues. Germline V gives CDR1 ENHRY, CDR2 SYGVKD. Here the CDR3 DNA reads TGTGCCATCAGTGTTGACGGAGAGACCCAGTACTTC. It translates to CAISVDGETQYF.

The table lists this clonotype with a few counts. The rearrangement joins TRBV5-1 to TRBJ1-6; D uncertain. In germline, CDR1 is SGHRS, CDR2 YFSETQ. The CDR3 extends over 12 amino acids. Trimming pared 4 bases from V and 5 bases from J, leaving 4 bases between. CDR3 sequence (DNA): TGCGCCAGCAGCGAAAATAATTCACCCCTCCACTTT. The encoded protein is CASSENNSPLHF.

This clonotype showed up many times. J is TRBJ2-5 and V is TRBV11-2; 8 bases are shared with TRBD2. Trimming cost V 5 bases and J 2 bases; bases outside gene matches: 16. Germline-derived CDR1 and CDR2 are SGHAT and FQNNGV. There are 18 residues in the CDR3. CDR3 in DNA: TGTGCCAGCAGCCCAGGGCGGATGGGCGGGGGGTCACAAGAGACCCAGTACTTC. This gives the protein CASSPGRMGGGSQETQYF.

The rearrangement links TRBV7-8 to TRBJ2-2; 12 positions match TRBD2. The CDR3 is 18 amino acids. J lost 7 bases, V lost 2 bases, and 11 bases had no gene match. Germline V lookup: CDR1 SGHVS, CDR2 FQNEAQ. This CDR3 reads CASSLPPRTSGIVGELFF. CDR3 in DNA: TGTGCCAGCAGCTTACCGCCCCGGACTAGCGGGATTGTCGGGGAGCTGTTTTTT.

This clonotype was recorded a few times. The chain employs TRBV20-1 and TRBJ2-7; D remains unclear. V shed 2 bases and J shed 7 bases, with 18 bases lying between them. The CDR3 is made up of 14 amino acids. The germline V gene has CDR1 DFQATT and CDR2 SNEGSKA (reference sequence). The CDR3 loop is CSARSLTESLEQYF. For the CDR3, the DNA is TGCAGTGCTAGAAGTCTTACCGAGAGTTTGGAGCAGTACTTC.